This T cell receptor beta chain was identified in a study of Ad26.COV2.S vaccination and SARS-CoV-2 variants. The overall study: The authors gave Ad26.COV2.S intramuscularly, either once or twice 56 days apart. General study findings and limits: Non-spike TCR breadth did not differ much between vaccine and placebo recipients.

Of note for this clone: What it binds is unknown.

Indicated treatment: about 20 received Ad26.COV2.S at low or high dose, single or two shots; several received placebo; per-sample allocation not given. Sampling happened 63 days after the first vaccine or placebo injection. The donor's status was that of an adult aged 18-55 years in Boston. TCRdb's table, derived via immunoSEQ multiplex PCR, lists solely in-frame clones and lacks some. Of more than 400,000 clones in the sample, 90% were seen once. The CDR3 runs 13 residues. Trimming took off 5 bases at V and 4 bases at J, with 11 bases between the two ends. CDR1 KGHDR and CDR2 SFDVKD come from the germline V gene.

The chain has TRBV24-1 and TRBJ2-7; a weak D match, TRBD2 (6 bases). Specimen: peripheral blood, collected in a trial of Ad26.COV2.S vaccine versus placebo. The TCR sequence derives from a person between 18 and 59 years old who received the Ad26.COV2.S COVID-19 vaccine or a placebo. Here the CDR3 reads CATSVAGSYEQYF. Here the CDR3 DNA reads TGTGCCACCAGTGTCGCGGGATCGTACGAGCAGTACTTC.